Below are 5 T cell receptor beta chains sequenced from a single sample in a study of shared clonotypes between healthy human individuals. Naivety among CD8 cells was defined by CD45RO negativity and positive CCR7 selection, thereby excluding terminally differentiated effector memory CD45RA+ cells. Clones were sequenced by immunoSEQ multiplex PCR, and TCRdb holds only the in-frame ones, with some missing. The sample carries approximately 2,200,000 clones, approximately 94% recorded once. Sequenced material: naive CD8+ T cells from PBMCs. The receptors shown here come from a man aged 18 to 30 in good health. Some clones in this sample may be carry-over from other donors' samples.

This clone was observed a handful of times. This chain joins TRBV4-1 and TRBJ2-1, with D perhaps assigned TRBD1 or TRBD2 (6 bases each). V was cut by 5 bases and J by 8 bases, with 10 bases left in between. The CDR3 is made up of 12 amino acids. Germline loops: CDR1 MGHRA, CDR2 YSYEKL. The CDR3 is CASSLEGDEQFF. As DNA, the CDR3 is TGCGCCAGCAGCTTGGAGGGGGATGAGCAGTTCTTC.

This rearrangement joins TRBV21-1 to TRBJ2-7; TRBD1, the table's D call, lacks a check against the DNA. TRBV21-1 is reported as a pseudogene. The CDR3 totals 14 residues. The CDR3: CASSSQQGDYEQYF. The CDR3 coding sequence is TGTGCCAGCAGCAGCCAACAGGGCGATTACGAGCAGTACTTC.

The chain combines TRBV13 with TRBJ2-5; D call uncertain. Germline lookup yields CDR1 PRHDT and CDR2 FYEKMQ (reference sequence). The CDR3 has 14 residues. The ends were cut back, 2 bases at V and 2 bases at J, with 9 bases in the middle. The CDR3 bases are TGTGCCAGCAGCTTATCGGACGAACAAGAGACCCAGTACTTC. Protein: CASSLSDEQETQYF.

V gene TRBV28 combines with J gene TRBJ2-6, with 8 bases fitting TRBD1. V shed 4 bases and J 2 bases; nucleotides not matched to a gene: 13. Germline-derived CDR1 and CDR2 are MDHEN and SYDVKM. This CDR3 is built from 19 residues. The CDR3 here is CASSSPFGQGKTGANVLTF. The CDR3 nucleotides are TGTGCCAGCAGTTCACCCTTTGGACAGGGTAAGACTGGGGCCAACGTCCTGACTTTC.

This clone was found once. J is TRBJ2-7 and V is TRBV5-8; 7 nucleotides match TRBD2. Per germline, CDR1 SGHTS and CDR2 YDEGEE. Trimming took 4 bases from V and 5 from J; bases not matched to a gene: 12. This CDR3 region has 15 residues. CDR3 residues: CASSLGGLPRDEQYF. The DNA for the CDR3 is TGTGCCAGCAGCCTTGGGGGACTACCCCGTGACGAGCAGTACTTC.